A single sample is the source of the 15 T cell receptor beta chains below, sequenced in a study of glioma-infiltrating T cells after dendritic cell vaccination. Clones were sequenced by immunoSEQ multiplex PCR, and TCRdb holds only the in-frame ones, with some missing. The sample shows about 92,000 clones, 80% to 90% of them seen only once. The sample consisted of blood, taken before dendritic cell vaccination. These receptors all come from a human donor with glioblastoma.

Only one count was recorded for this clone. This chain uses TRBV6-5 with TRBJ2-7, with 7 bases aligning to TRBD1. V trimming: 0 bases; J trimming: 2 bases; junction bases outside the gene matches: 7. Germline V CDR1 and CDR2: MNHEY, SVGAGI. The CDR3 consists of 16 residues. The chain's CDR3 is CASSYSAGTEAYEQYF. The CDR3 nucleotides read TGTGCCAGCAGTTACTCAGCCGGGACAGAAGCCTACGAGCAGTACTTC.

The J gene is TRBJ2-5, the V gene TRBV4-2; D uncertain. From germline, CDR1 is LGHNA and CDR2 YNFKEQ. V lost 0 bases to trimming and J lost 4 bases, with 12 bases between them. The CDR3 is made up of 15 amino acids. The chain's CDR3 is CASSQDSATLETQYF. Written as DNA, the CDR3 is TGTGCCAGCAGCCAAGATAGTGCAACTTTAGAGACCCAGTACTTC.

V gene TRBV6-1 combines with J gene TRBJ2-3, with D perhaps matching TRBD2 (6 bases). This CDR3 is 14 amino acids long. Trimming shortened V by 5 bases and J by 0 bases, and 9 bases separated the two germline ends. Per germline, CDR1 MNHNS and CDR2 SASEGT. DNA of the CDR3: TGTGCCAGCAGTCCGGGACTCAGCACAGATACGCAGTATTTT. Translated, it gives CASSPGLSTDTQYF.

The chain has TRBV19 and TRBJ1-4; 9 bases map to TRBD1. The V segment lost 5 bases and the J segment 7 bases; nucleotides outside the gene matches: 14. Germline V gene lookup returns CDR1 LNHDA and CDR2 SQIVND (reference sequence). The CDR3 runs 17 residues. In nucleotides, the CDR3 is TGTGCCAGTAGTCCTCGGGACAGGGCCAACTATGGTGAAAAACTGTTTTTT. As protein: CASSPRDRANYGEKLFF.

The chain employs TRBV7-2 and TRBJ2-5; maybe TRBD1 (6 bases). Germline CDR1 reads SGHTA; CDR2 reads FQGNSA. The CDR3 consists of 14 residues. Trimming cost V 5 bases and J 0 bases, with 10 bases left between them. Here the CDR3 DNA reads TGTGCCAGCAGCGGATGGACAGACCAAGAGACCCAGTACTTC. Protein product: CASSGWTDQETQYF.

This chain links TRBV25-1 with TRBJ2-7; D possibly corresponds to TRBD1 (6 bases). CDR1 is MGHDK, CDR2 SYGVNS, per germline. This CDR3 is 16 amino acids long. Trimming stripped 1 base from V and 7 bases from J, with 20 bases between. Written as DNA, the CDR3 is TGTGCCAGCAGTGAATCGGTTCGGGCAGGGGTGGATGAGCAGTACTTC. Translating it yields CASSESVRAGVDEQYF.

The CDR3 nucleotides are TGTGCCAGCAGCCTAGGGACAGGGTTCTATGGCTACACCTTC. Translation: CASSLGTGFYGYTF. V is TRBV7-9 and J is TRBJ1-2; 9 bases line up with TRBD1. The trim removed 5 bases at V and 4 bases at J, leaving 5 bases unmatched. This CDR3 contains 14 residues. The germline gives CDR1 SEHNR, CDR2 FQNEAQ (reference sequence).

V is TRBV2 and J is TRBJ2-7, with a weak D call TRBD1 (5 bases). From germline, CDR1 is SNHLY and CDR2 FYNNEI. V was clipped by 6 bases and J by 5 bases, with 11 bases between them. The CDR3 is made up of 12 amino acids. The CDR3 reads CASSARVHEQYF. Here the CDR3 DNA reads TGTGCCAGCAGCGCCAGGGTACACGAGCAGTACTTC.

The V and J genes are TRBV5-6 and TRBJ1-2; a weak D match, TRBD1 (6 bases). Germline assignment: CDR1 SGHDT and CDR2 YYEEEE. The CDR3 contains 14 residues. Trimming took 1 base from V and 5 from J, leaving 12 bases between them. CDR3 coding DNA: TGTGCCAGCAGCTTGCGGGGGGCGAGGTATGGCTACACCTTC. As protein: CASSLRGARYGYTF. Using reference TRBV5-6 and TRBJ1-2 for the parts outside the CDR3, the full variable domain is DAGVTQSPTHLIKTRGQQVTLRCSPKSGHDTVSWYQQALGQGPQFIFQYYEEEERQRGNFPDRFSGHQFPNYSSELNVNALLLGDSALYLCASSLRGARYGYTFGSGTRLTVV.

The chain recombines TRBV6-4 with TRBJ1-2, with TRBD1 identical over 7 bases. This CDR3 is 14 amino acids long. With 6 bases clipped from V and 1 base from J, the junction kept 5 bases outside the gene matches. The germline CDR1 and CDR2 sequences are MRHNA and SNTAGT. Here the CDR3 DNA reads TGTGCCAGCAGGCAGACAGGGAGTAACTATGGCTACACCTTC. Its protein product is CASRQTGSNYGYTF.

The CDR3 nucleotides read TGTGCCATCCAGTTTGTTGGACAGGGTGTAGATACGCAGTATTTT. It encodes CAIQFVGQGVDTQYF. The chain uses TRBV28 and TRBJ2-3; 8 bases are a match to TRBD1. Germline V CDR1 and CDR2: MDHEN, SYDVKM. V shed 10 bases and J 5 bases; nucleotides not matched to a gene: 14. The CDR3 totals 15 residues.

V is TRBV5-6 and J is TRBJ1-1; weak D call: TRBD1 (5 bases). V was clipped by 4 bases and J by 5 bases, with 18 bases between them. This CDR3 is 15 amino acids long. Germline CDR1 reads SGHDT; CDR2 reads YYEEEE. CDR3 loop: CASSPRGGDGTEAFF. CDR3 sequence (DNA): TGTGCCAGCAGCCCCCGGGGGGGGGATGGGACTGAAGCTTTCTTT.

The chain is built from TRBV5-1 and TRBJ1-4, with D perhaps matching TRBD1 (5 bases). The CDR3 loop spans 13 amino acids. Trimming stripped 4 bases from V and 7 bases from J, with 11 bases between. CDR1 is SGHRS, CDR2 YFSETQ, per germline. CDR3 coding DNA: TGCGCCAGCAGCCGGGGGACGAGTGAAAAACTGTTTTTT. This sequence encodes CASSRGTSEKLFF.

This chain joins TRBV5-4 and TRBJ2-7; D remains ambiguous. The CDR3 has 15 residues. Per germline, CDR1 SGHNT and CDR2 YYREEE (reference sequence). Trimming removed 4 bases at V and 5 bases at J, with 19 bases between. The CDR3 protein is CASSPTPGSWDEQYF. CDR3 DNA sequence: TGTGCCAGCAGCCCGACCCCGGGTTCCTGGGACGAGCAGTACTTC. Full variable domain (remainder filled in from reference TRBV5-4 and TRBJ2-7): ETGVTQSPTHLIKTRGQQVTLRCSSQSGHNTVSWYQQALGQGPQFIFQYYREEENGRGNFPPRFSGLQFPNYSSELNVNALELDDSALYLCASSPTPGSWDEQYFGPGTRLTVT.

The chain carries TRBV2 and TRBJ1-5; no clear D. V lost 3 bases and J lost 4, with 13 bases in between. There are 15 residues in the CDR3. CDR1 SNHLY and CDR2 FYNNEI come from the germline V gene. CDR3 sequence reads: CASSEWAGGNQPQHF. CDR3 sequence (DNA): TGTGCCAGCAGTGAGTGGGCAGGCGGGAATCAGCCCCAGCATTTT.